Sequencing of this T cell receptor (beta chain) was carried out in a study of shared clonotypes between healthy human individuals. This CDR3 is 15 amino acids long. Germline CDR1 reads MNHEY; CDR2 reads SMNVEV (reference sequence). The germline V and J ends were trimmed by 8 bases and 4 bases, with 18 bases remaining between them. Investigators spread the genomic DNA of each subset evenly over several immunoSEQ plates. Replicate PCRs run on unsorted PBMC used roughly 270 ng DNA, which was 30,000 to 35,000 T cell genomes. Original handling: For the immunoSEQ data, sequences were junction-only without quality scores, so filtering differed. Here immunoSEQ multiplex PCR was the method, and the copy in TCRdb shows in-frame clones only, minus some. The V and J calls and clone size come from that table; D and trimming were worked out from the DNA. The data contain about 460,000 clones, 70% to 80% of them singletons.

Source material: PBMCs. The rearrangement uses TRBV27 and TRBJ1-5; D perhaps matches TRBD1 (6 bases). The TCR originated in a woman aged 35 to 49 in good health. Some clones in this sample may be carry-over from other donors' samples. The CDR3 loop is CASRALQGTNQPQHF. The DNA for the CDR3 is TGTGCCAGCCGTGCTCTGCAGGGGACAAATCAGCCCCAGCATTTT.